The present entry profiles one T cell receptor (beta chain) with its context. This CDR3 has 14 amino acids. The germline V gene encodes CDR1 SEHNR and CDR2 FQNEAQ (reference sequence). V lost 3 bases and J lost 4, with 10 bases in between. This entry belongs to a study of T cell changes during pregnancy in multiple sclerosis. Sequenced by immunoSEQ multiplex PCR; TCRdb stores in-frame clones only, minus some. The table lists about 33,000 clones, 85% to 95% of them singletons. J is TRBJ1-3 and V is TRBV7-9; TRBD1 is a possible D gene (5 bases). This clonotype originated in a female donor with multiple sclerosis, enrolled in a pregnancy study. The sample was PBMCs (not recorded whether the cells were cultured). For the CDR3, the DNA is TGTGCCAGCAGCTTCCGGGACGTAGGAAACACCATATATTTT. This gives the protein CASSFRDVGNTIYF.